Listed here are 4 T cell receptor beta chains from one sample, sequenced in a study of blood T cell repertoires in COVID-19. Produced via immunoSEQ multiplex PCR; TCRdb's table is partial and in-frame only. This table holds 300,000 to 350,000 clones, around 87% found once. Material: peripheral blood. These receptor sequences come from a woman aged 45 to 65 with COVID-19, enrolled during active disease.

V is TRBV28 and J is TRBJ2-2; D is perhaps TRBD1 (5 bases). The CDR3 is 14 amino acids. CDR1 MDHEN and CDR2 SYDVKM come from the germline V gene. V was clipped by 6 bases and J by 3 bases, with 11 bases between them. The CDR3 bases are TGTGCCAGCAGAACAATGACAGACACCGGGGAGCTGTTTTTT. Translation gives CASRTMTDTGELFF. The whole variable domain, remainder taken from reference TRBV28 and TRBJ2-2, is DVKVTQSSRYLVKRTGEKVFLECVQDMDHENMFWYRQDPGLGLRLIYFSYDVKMKEKGDIPEGYSVSREKKERFSLILESASTNQTSMYLCASRTMTDTGELFFGEGSRLTVL.

In this sample, this clone turned up a few times. The gene calls are TRBV5-1 and TRBJ2-1; tentatively, D is TRBD2 (5 bases). Trimming shortened V by 2 bases and J by 0 bases, and 6 bases separated the two germline ends. CDR3 length equals 14 residues. Germline CDR1 is SGHRS and CDR2 is YFSETQ. This chain's CDR3 is CASSLEGSYNEQFF. CDR3 nucleotides: TGCGCCAGCAGCTTAGAGGGCTCCTACAATGAGCAGTTCTTC.

The chain uses TRBV7-2 and TRBJ2-1; TRBD2 is a possible D gene (6 bases). CDR3 length: 15 amino acids. From germline, CDR1 is SGHTA and CDR2 FQGNSA. Trimming took off 5 bases at V and 10 bases at J, with 21 bases between the two ends. In DNA, the CDR3 is TGTGCCAGCAGCCTCTATAGCGGAGAGGGATGGGAGCAGTTCTTC. Its translation: CASSLYSGEGWEQFF.

The chain uses TRBV5-6 and TRBJ2-3, with 8 bases matching TRBD1. V shed 4 bases and J 4 bases; nucleotides not matched to a gene: 14. The germline CDR1 and CDR2 sequences are SGHDT and YYEEEE. CDR3 length: 17 amino acids. CDR3 sequence (DNA): TGTGCCAGCAGCGCCTTAAACCGGGACAGGTCTTCAGATACGCAGTATTTT. Translating gives CASSALNRDRSSDTQYF.